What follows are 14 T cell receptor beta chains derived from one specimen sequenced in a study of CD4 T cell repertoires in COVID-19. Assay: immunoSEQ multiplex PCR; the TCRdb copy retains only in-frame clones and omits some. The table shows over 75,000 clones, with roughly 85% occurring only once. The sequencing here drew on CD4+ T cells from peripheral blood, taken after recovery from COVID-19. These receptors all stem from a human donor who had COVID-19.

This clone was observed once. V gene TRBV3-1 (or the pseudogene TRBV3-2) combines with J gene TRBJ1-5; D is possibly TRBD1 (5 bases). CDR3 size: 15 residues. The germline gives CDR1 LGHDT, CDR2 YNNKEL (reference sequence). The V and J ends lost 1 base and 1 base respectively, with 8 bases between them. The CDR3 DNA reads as TGTGCCAGCAGCCAAGCTCCAGGGAGCAATCAGCCCCAGCATTTT. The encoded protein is CASSQAPGSNQPQHF.

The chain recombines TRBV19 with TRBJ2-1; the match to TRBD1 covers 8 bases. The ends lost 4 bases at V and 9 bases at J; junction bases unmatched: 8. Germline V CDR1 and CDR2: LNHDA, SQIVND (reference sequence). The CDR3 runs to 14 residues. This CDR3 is CASSRDRLLGEQFF. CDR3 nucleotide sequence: TGTGCCAGTAGTAGGGACAGGTTGTTGGGTGAGCAGTTCTTC.

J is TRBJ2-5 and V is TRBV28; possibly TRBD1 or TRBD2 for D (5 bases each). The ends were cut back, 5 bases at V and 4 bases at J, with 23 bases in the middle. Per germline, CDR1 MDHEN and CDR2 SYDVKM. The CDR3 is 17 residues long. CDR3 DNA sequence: TGTGCCAGCAGTCTCGGTCTTGTTGGGGGAACGGCAGAGACCCAGTACTTC. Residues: CASSLGLVGGTAETQYF.

The CDR3, as DNA: TGTGCCAGCAGCCAAGATACATCGTTCCCCGGGGAGCTGTTTTTT. Translating gives CASSQDTSFPGELFF. The chain employs TRBV3-1 (or the pseudogene TRBV3-2) and TRBJ2-2, with D unclear. Per the germline V gene, CDR1 is LGHDT and CDR2 is YNNKEL (reference sequence). This CDR3 is 15 amino acids long. V lost 0 bases and J lost 6, with 11 bases in between.

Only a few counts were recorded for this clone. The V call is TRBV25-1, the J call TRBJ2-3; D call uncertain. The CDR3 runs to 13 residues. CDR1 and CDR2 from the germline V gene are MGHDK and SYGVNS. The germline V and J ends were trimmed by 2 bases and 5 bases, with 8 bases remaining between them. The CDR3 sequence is CASSEQGIDTQYF. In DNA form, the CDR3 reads TGTGCCAGCAGTGAACAAGGGATAGATACGCAGTATTTT.

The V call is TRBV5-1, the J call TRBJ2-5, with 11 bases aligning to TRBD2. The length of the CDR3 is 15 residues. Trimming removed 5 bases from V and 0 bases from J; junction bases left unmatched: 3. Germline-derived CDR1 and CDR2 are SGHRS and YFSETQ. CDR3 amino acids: CASRSSGRYQETQYF. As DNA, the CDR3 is TGCGCCAGCAGATCTAGCGGGAGGTACCAAGAGACCCAGTACTTC.

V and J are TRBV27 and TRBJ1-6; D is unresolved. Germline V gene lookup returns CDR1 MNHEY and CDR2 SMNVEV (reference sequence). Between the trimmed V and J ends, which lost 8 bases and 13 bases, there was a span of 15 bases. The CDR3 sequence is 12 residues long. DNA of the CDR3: TGTGCCAGCGGCTCATTGGAGCTGCCCCTCCACTTT. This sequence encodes CASGSLELPLHF.

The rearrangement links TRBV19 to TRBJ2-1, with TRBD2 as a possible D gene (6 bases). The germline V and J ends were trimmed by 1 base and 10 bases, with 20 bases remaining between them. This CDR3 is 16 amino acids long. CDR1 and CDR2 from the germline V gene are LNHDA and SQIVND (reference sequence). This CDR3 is CASSIGWEAPPGEQFF. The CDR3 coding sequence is TGTGCCAGTAGTATAGGGTGGGAGGCCCCTCCTGGGGAGCAGTTCTTC.

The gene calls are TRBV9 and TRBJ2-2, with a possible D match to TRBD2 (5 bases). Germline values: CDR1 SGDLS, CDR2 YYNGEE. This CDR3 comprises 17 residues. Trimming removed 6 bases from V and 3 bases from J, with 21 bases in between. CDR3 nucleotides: TGTGCCAGCACTTTGGGAGCGGTATCCTCTTACACCGGGGAGCTGTTTTTT. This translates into CASTLGAVSSYTGELFF.

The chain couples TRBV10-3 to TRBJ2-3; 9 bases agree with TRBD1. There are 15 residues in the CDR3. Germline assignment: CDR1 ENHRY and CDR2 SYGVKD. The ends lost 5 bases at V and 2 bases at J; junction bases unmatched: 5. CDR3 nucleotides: TGTGCCATCAGTCCTGGGACAGGGAACACAGATACGCAGTATTTT. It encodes CAISPGTGNTDTQYF.

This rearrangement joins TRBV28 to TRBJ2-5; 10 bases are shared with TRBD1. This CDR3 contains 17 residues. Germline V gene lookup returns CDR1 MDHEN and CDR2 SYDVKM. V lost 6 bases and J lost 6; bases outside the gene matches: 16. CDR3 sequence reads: CASSRLTGTGEVKTQYF. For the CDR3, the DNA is TGTGCCAGCAGCCGACTTACCGGGACAGGGGAGGTCAAGACCCAGTACTTC.

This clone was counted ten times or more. CDR3 sequence: CASSLDRGSDTQYF. The CDR3 DNA sequence: TGTGCCAGCAGCTTGGACAGGGGATCAGATACGCAGTATTTT. The rearrangement uses TRBV11-2 and TRBJ2-3, with 9 bases identical to TRBD1. Per the germline V gene, CDR1 is SGHAT and CDR2 is FQNNGV. Germline trimming cut 3 bases from V and 4 bases from J; bases unmatched to any gene: 2. There are 14 residues in the CDR3. The whole variable domain, filled in from reference TRBV11-2 and TRBJ2-3, reads EAGVAQSPRYKIIEKRQSVAFWCNPISGHATLYWYQQILGQGPKLLIQFQNNGVVDDSQLPKDRFSAERLKGVDSTLKIQPAKLEDSAVYLCASSLDRGSDTQYFGPGTRLTVL.

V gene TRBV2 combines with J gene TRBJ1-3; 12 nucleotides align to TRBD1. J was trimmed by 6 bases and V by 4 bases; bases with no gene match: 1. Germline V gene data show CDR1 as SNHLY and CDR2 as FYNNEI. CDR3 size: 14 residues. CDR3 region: CASSGGQGANTIYF. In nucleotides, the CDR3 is TGTGCCAGCAGTGGGGGACAGGGGGCAAACACCATATATTTT. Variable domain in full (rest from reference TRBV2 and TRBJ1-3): EPEVTQTPSHQVTQMGQEVILRCVPISNHLYFYWYRQILGQKVEFLVSFYNNEISEKSEIFDDQFSVERPDGSNFTLKIRSTKLEDSAMYFCASSGGQGANTIYFGEGSWLTVV.

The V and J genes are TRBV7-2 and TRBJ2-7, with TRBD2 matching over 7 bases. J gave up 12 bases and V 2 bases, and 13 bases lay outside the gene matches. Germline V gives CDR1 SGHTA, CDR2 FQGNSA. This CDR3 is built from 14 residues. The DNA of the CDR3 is TGTGCCAGCAGCTTAAAGGTGGGAGGGTCAGGGCTGTACTTC. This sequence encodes CASSLKVGGSGLYF. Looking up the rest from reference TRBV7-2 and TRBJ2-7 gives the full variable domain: GAGVSQSPSNKVTEKGKDVELRCDPISGHTALYWYRQSLGQGLEFLIYFQGNSAPDKSGLPSDRFSAERTGGSVSTLTIQRTQQEDSAVYLCASSLKVGGSGLYFGPGTRLTVT.